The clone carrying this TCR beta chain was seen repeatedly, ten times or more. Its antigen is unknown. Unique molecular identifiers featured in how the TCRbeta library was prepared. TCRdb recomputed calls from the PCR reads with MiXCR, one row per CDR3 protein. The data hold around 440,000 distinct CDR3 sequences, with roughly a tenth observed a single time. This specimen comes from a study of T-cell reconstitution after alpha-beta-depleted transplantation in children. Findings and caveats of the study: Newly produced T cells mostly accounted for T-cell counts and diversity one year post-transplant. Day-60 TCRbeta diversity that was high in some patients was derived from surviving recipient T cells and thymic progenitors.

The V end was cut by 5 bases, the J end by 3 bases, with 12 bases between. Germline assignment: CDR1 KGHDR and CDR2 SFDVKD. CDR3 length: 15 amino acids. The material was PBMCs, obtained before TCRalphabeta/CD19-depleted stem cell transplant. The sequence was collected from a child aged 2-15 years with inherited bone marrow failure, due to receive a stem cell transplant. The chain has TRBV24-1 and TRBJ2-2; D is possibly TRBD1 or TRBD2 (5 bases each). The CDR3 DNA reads TGTGCCACCAGTGCCAGGGCCGGGGACACCGGGGAGCTGTTTTTT. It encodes CATSARAGDTGELFF.